This T cell receptor beta chain emerged from a study of beta chain features in type 1 diabetes. The CDR3 consists of 16 residues. Germline CDR1 reads LNHDA; CDR2 reads SQIVND (reference sequence). V was clipped by 3 bases and J by 1 base, with 12 bases between them. This clone was detected only a few times. Of the isolated RNA, all was reverse transcribed, and so the sequenced material was expressed TCRB transcripts. Using immunoSEQ multiplex PCR, the repertoire was profiled, and TCRdb retains in-frame clones only, with some absent. This table has 300,000 to 350,000 clones, approximately 8.2% appearing once.

This receptor was identified in a woman aged 18-35 years in good health. Input material: central memory CD4+ T cells from blood. The gene calls are TRBV19 and TRBJ2-2, with unresolved D. CDR3 loop: CASSISPIGNTGELFF. In DNA, the CDR3 is TGTGCCAGTAGTATTAGTCCGATAGGGAACACCGGGGAGCTGTTTTTT.